This T cell receptor beta chain was retrieved from a study of multiple sclerosis patients with progressive multifocal leukoencephalopathy. The CDR3 is 19 residues long. CDR1 and CDR2 (germline): SNHLY, FYNNEI. V shed 5 bases, J shed 0 bases, and the junction held 16 bases outside the gene matches. The time point was: before natalizumab initiation. The table came from immunoSEQ multiplex PCR; TCRdb's copy has only in-frame clones and leaves some out. The repertoire consists of fewer than 35,000 clones, with about 91% occurring once and the leading ten covering about 1.8%. This clone was found once. Input material: PBMCs. The origin of this receptor is a man aged 25-40 years with multiple sclerosis. This chain uses TRBV2 with TRBJ2-5; 9 nucleotides align to TRBD2. CDR3 sequence (DNA): TGTGCCAGCAGTAGAACTGGGGGTGCAAGCGGGAGGTACCAAGAGACCCAGTACTTC. Amino acids: CASSRTGGASGRYQETQYF.